This TCR beta chain was retrieved from a study of cytomegalovirus exposure and HLA in healthy donors. Trimming shortened V by 3 bases and J by 2 bases, and 11 bases separated the two germline ends. The CDR3 extends over 14 amino acids. Germline CDR1 is MDHEN and CDR2 is SYDVKM. This clone has a single count. Its antigen is not identified. A multiplex PCR was run with 60 Vbeta primers and 13 Jbeta primers. Profiled with immunoSEQ multiplex PCR; TCRdb holds only in-frame clones, not every one. The sample records over 150,000 clones, roughly 80% being singletons. General study results and limits: It is likely that the observed cluster of highly shared sequence variants was a sequencing artifact. Prior analysis indicated that the majority of TCR beta V segments exhibited productivity approximately 90% or approximately 30% of the time.

J is TRBJ2-7 and V is TRBV28; no reliable D call. The receptor was isolated from a man aged 30 to 39 in good health and CMV-seropositive. The sequenced material came from PBMCs. CDR3 protein: CASSFSEYTYEQYF. The CDR3 coding sequence is TGTGCCAGCAGTTTTTCCGAATACACCTACGAGCAGTACTTC.